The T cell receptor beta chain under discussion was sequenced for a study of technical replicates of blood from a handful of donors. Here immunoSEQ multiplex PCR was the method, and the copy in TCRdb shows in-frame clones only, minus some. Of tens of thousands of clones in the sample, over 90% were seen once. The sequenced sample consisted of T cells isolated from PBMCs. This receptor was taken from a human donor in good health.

This chain's CDR3 is CASRDRVPGELFF. For the CDR3, the DNA is TGCGCCAGTCGGGACAGGGTTCCCGGGGAGCTGTTTTTT. J is TRBJ2-2 and V is TRBV5-1; 9 bases align to TRBD1. The germline V gene encodes CDR1 SGHRS and CDR2 YFSETQ. The J segment lost 6 bases and the V segment lost 8 bases, leaving 5 bases of the junction unmatched. This CDR3 contains 13 residues.